The next 10 T cell receptor beta chains were all read from a single sample in a study of post-analysis software for immune sequencing data. Whole-study results and caveats: Five or six TRBV segments, TRBV5-6, TRBV5-1 and TRBV20-1 among them, were found more frequent in patients than controls.

The antigens these receptors bind are not known. Built from TCR beta cDNA, the libraries had unique molecular identifiers in them. MiXCR, run by TCRdb on the PCR reads, gives a single entry per CDR3 protein. The repertoire has fewer than 850,000 distinct CDR3 sequences, around 42% of them found once; the top ten carry 4% to 5%. The specimen sequenced was blood. The receptors here all came from a girl between 10 and 17 years old with multiple sclerosis.

This clonotype was detected a few times. The chain has TRBV12-3 or TRBV12-4 and TRBJ2-1; either TRBD1 or TRBD2 may supply D (5 bases each). Trimming pared 8 bases from V and 8 bases from J, leaving 19 bases between. The CDR3 runs to 14 residues. CDR3: CASRSPARGDEQFF. The CDR3 nucleotides read TGTGCCAGCCGGTCCCCTGCGAGGGGCGATGAGCAGTTCTTC.

This clonotype was seen more than once but under ten times. The V call is TRBV5-5, the J call TRBJ2-1; no firm D call. Trimming took off 4 bases at V and 8 bases at J, with 13 bases between the two ends. The CDR3 loop spans 13 amino acids. Germline CDR1 reads SGHKS; CDR2 reads YYEKEE (reference sequence). The CDR3 DNA reads TGTGCCAGCAGCCCCCTGGGTGCGGATGAGCAGTTCTTC. Its protein product is CASSPLGADEQFF.

The J gene is TRBJ1-2, the V gene TRBV5-1; tentative D call: TRBD1 (5 bases). Deletions cut 0 bases from V and 8 bases from J, with 14 bases between. Germline-derived CDR1 and CDR2 are SGHRS and YFSETQ. This CDR3 region has 14 residues. The chain's CDR3 is CASSLVAGSDGYTF. DNA for the CDR3: TGCGCCAGCAGCTTGGTGGCAGGGTCGGACGGCTACACCTTC.

The gene calls are TRBV20-1 and TRBJ2-1; 7 bases are shared with TRBD2. V shed 4 bases and J 10 bases; nucleotides not matched to a gene: 16. The CDR3 runs to 15 residues. The germline V gene encodes CDR1 DFQATT and CDR2 SNEGSKA (reference sequence). The CDR3 DNA follows: TGCAGTGCTAAACCCGGGATGGCGCGGGAGCAGGAGCAGTTCTTC. It translates to CSAKPGMAREQEQFF.

The CDR3 region is CASSLAAASNTQYF. As DNA, the CDR3 is TGTGCCAGCAGCTTAGCGGCGGCGTCGAATACGCAGTATTTT. The rearrangement links TRBV7-9 to TRBJ2-3, with D hard to call. The CDR3 consists of 14 residues. Trimming removed 0 bases from V and 7 bases from J, with 11 bases in between. CDR1 is SEHNR, CDR2 FQNEAQ, per germline (reference sequence).

This clonotype was detected a few times. The rearrangement uses TRBV20-1 and TRBJ2-5; tentatively, D is TRBD1 or TRBD2 (5 bases each). The CDR3 is 13 residues long. Trimming stripped 6 bases from V and 0 bases from J, with 11 bases between. The germline CDR1 and CDR2 sequences are DFQATT and SNEGSKA (reference sequence). The CDR3, as DNA: TGCAGTGCCTATGGGACCTACCAAGAGACCCAGTACTTC. The encoded protein is CSAYGTYQETQYF.

Only a few counts were recorded for this clonotype. The chain combines TRBV29-1 with TRBJ2-3, with 7 bases matching TRBD1. The CDR3 contains 14 residues. CDR1 and CDR2 from the germline V gene are SQVTM and ANQGSEA. Unmatched junction bases numbered 7, after V lost 3 bases and J lost 4 bases. Here the CDR3 DNA reads TGCAGCGTTGAGAGGGGGCAAGGGGCAGATACGCAGTATTTT. Its translation is CSVERGQGADTQYF.

The chain uses TRBV20-1 and TRBJ2-5; TRBD1 matches 8 bases. The CDR3 is made up of 15 amino acids. Germline V lookup: CDR1 DFQATT, CDR2 SNEGSKA (reference sequence). Trimming took 3 bases from V and 0 from J; bases not matched to a gene: 6. The CDR3 protein is CSARRQGWNQETQYF. In DNA form, the CDR3 reads TGCAGTGCTAGGAGACAGGGGTGGAACCAAGAGACCCAGTACTTC.

V and J are TRBV5-1 and TRBJ2-7; D gene uncertain. Trimming left V 0 bases short and J 6 bases short, with 13 bases between. Germline V lookup: CDR1 SGHRS, CDR2 YFSETQ. The CDR3 length is 14 residues. As DNA, the CDR3 is TGCGCCAGCAGCTTGGCCCTAGATTTCTCCGAGCAGTACTTC. This encodes CASSLALDFSEQYF.

The V and J genes are TRBV10-2 and TRBJ2-1; D may be TRBD2 (5 bases). V was pared by 6 bases and J by 8 bases, with 14 bases between. The CDR3 has 13 residues. Germline V CDR1 and CDR2: WSHSY, SAAADI. CDR3 DNA: TGCGCCAGCAGGCCCGGCGTGAGGGATGAGCAGTTCTTC. This sequence encodes CASRPGVRDEQFF.